Shown below are 22 T cell receptor beta chains from a single sample sequenced in a study of response to subunit inactivated influenza vaccine. TCRdb passed the RT-PCR reads through MiXCR, listing each CDR3 protein once. The sample includes approximately 480,000 distinct CDR3 sequences, 11% seen only once; the top ten take about 12%. The sample was PBMCs from blood, taken roughly 48 days after vaccination. Receptors were obtained from a man in his fifties or sixties who received an inactivated influenza vaccine.

This clonotype was found many times. This chain joins TRBV24-1 and TRBJ2-5, with D perhaps TRBD1 (6 bases). The germline V gene has CDR1 KGHDR and CDR2 SFDVKD. Between the trimmed V and J ends, which lost 3 bases and 3 bases, there was a span of 10 bases. The CDR3 runs 14 residues. CDR3 residues: CATSDPTGKETQYF. DNA for the CDR3: TGTGCCACCAGTGATCCCACAGGGAAAGAGACCCAGTACTTC.

V is TRBV11-2 and J is TRBJ2-5; D perhaps matches TRBD2 (6 bases). The V end was cut by 5 bases, the J end by 5 bases, with 18 bases between. The CDR3 length is 15 residues. Germline V gene sequence: CDR1 SGHAT, CDR2 FQNNGV. For the CDR3, the DNA is TGTGCCAGCAGCCAGGTGGGGGGACCGGTCGAGACCCAGTACTTC. Protein sequence: CASSQVGGPVETQYF.

This clonotype was recorded a few times. The CDR3 DNA is TGTGCCAGCAGGAACCGACAGGGTGCTGAAGCTTTCTTT. Amino acid sequence: CASRNRQGAEAFF. The chain links TRBV7-8 to TRBJ1-1, with 7 bases lining up with TRBD1. The CDR3 contains 13 residues. The V and J ends lost 6 bases and 6 bases, in that order; junction bases with no gene match: 7. Germline V lookup: CDR1 SGHVS, CDR2 FQNEAQ.

This clonotype was detected many times. The chain has TRBV12-3 or TRBV12-4 and TRBJ1-2; the match to TRBD1 covers 10 bases. V was clipped by 7 bases and J by 4 bases; unmatched bases: 12. This CDR3 contains 16 residues. CDR3 coding DNA: TGTGCCAGCACCCGCCTGGGACAGGGGATAAGCTATGGCTACACCTTC. It yields the protein CASTRLGQGISYGYTF.

This sequence joins TRBV28 and TRBJ2-7, with 8 positions matching TRBD1. The V gene's germline CDR1 is MDHEN and CDR2 SYDVKM. J was trimmed by 0 bases and V by 2 bases; bases with no gene match: 12. This CDR3 has 18 amino acids. The CDR3 protein is CASSLSFSDRGASYEQYF. The CDR3, as DNA: TGTGCCAGCAGTTTAAGCTTCTCCGACAGGGGCGCCTCCTACGAGCAGTACTTC.

This clonotype was observed a handful of times. In nucleotides, the CDR3 is TGTGCCAGCAGCCAAGAAGGGGCCAGGGATAATGAAAAACTGTTTTTT. Its translation is CASSQEGARDNEKLFF. This chain uses TRBV4-2 with TRBJ1-4, with D possibly TRBD1 on 5 matching bases. Trimming took off 0 bases at V and 4 bases at J, with 12 bases between the two ends. The germline V gene encodes CDR1 LGHNA and CDR2 YNFKEQ. CDR3 length: 16 amino acids.

V usage is TRBV11-2 and J usage is TRBJ2-1; D is perhaps TRBD1 (6 bases). The V end lost 5 bases, the J end lost 4 bases, and 15 bases lay between the germline ends. The CDR3 consists of 15 residues. Germline V lookup: CDR1 SGHAT, CDR2 FQNNGV. The CDR3 DNA reads as TGTGCCAGCAGCCGTAAGGGACACCGTTACAATGAGCAGTTCTTC. It codes for CASSRKGHRYNEQFF.

The rearrangement links TRBV28 to TRBJ2-5; the D gene could be TRBD1 or TRBD2 (6 bases each). V was pared by 8 bases and J by 4 bases, with 11 bases between. In germline, CDR1 is MDHEN, CDR2 SYDVKM. CDR3 length: 12 residues. CDR3 protein: CASRRGLETQYF. The CDR3 coding sequence is TGTGCCAGCCGGAGGGGGTTAGAGACCCAGTACTTC.

The CDR3 reads CASAPGQTQETQYF. CDR3 DNA sequence: TGCGCCAGCGCGCCGGGTCAGACCCAAGAGACCCAGTACTTC. The V gene is TRBV5-1, the J gene TRBJ2-5; D is ambiguous. Trimming stripped 7 bases from V and 1 base from J, with 14 bases between. The CDR3 has 14 residues. Germline V gene lookup returns CDR1 SGHRS and CDR2 YFSETQ.

The V and J genes are TRBV25-1 and TRBJ1-1; the D is unclear. From germline, CDR1 is MGHDK and CDR2 SYGVNS. This CDR3 is built from 15 residues. Trimming pared 1 base from V and 1 base from J, leaving 10 bases between. Here the CDR3 DNA reads TGTGCCAGCAGTGAATGGAGGGTCGCGAACACTGAAGCTTTCTTT. Translated, it gives CASSEWRVANTEAFF.

This clonotype was recorded at least ten times. The V gene is TRBV5-1, the J gene TRBJ2-3; 8 nucleotides agree with TRBD1. Germline CDR1 reads SGHRS; CDR2 reads YFSETQ. The CDR3 has 15 residues. The V segment lost 3 bases and the J segment 5 bases; nucleotides outside the gene matches: 8. For the CDR3, the DNA is TGCGCCAGCAGCTCGACCGGGACAGGTAAAGATACGCAGTATTTT. Amino acids: CASSSTGTGKDTQYF. Supplemented by reference TRBV5-1 and TRBJ2-3, the full variable domain reads KAGVTQTPRYLIKTRGQQVTLSCSPISGHRSVSWYQQTPGQGLQFLFEYFSETQRNKGNFPGRFSGRQFSNSRSEMNVSTLELGDSALYLCASSSTGTGKDTQYFGPGTRLTVL.

This clonotype was detected many times. This sequence joins TRBV20-1 and TRBJ1-5, with D hard to call. Germline V gene lookup returns CDR1 DFQATT and CDR2 SNEGSKA (reference sequence). V lost 3 bases and J lost 2, with 8 bases in between. CDR3 length: 13 amino acids. CDR3: CSASNTRNQPQHF. The CDR3 nucleotides read TGCAGTGCTAGTAACACCCGCAATCAGCCCCAGCATTTT.

This clonotype has more than one count but fewer than ten. The rearrangement links TRBV5-1 to TRBJ2-5, with 9 bases that match TRBD2. Germline V gives CDR1 SGHRS, CDR2 YFSETQ. V was clipped by 0 bases and J by 2 bases; unmatched bases: 5. The CDR3 is 16 residues long. As DNA, the CDR3 is TGCGCCAGCAGCTTGGGGTCTAGCGGGGAACAAGAGACCCAGTACTTC. This translates into CASSLGSSGEQETQYF.

This clonotype has only a few counts. The chain has TRBV5-5 and TRBJ1-2, with 8 positions matching TRBD1. CDR1 is SGHKS and CDR2 is YYEKEE in the germline V gene (reference sequence). Unmatched junction bases numbered 4, after V lost 4 bases and J lost 2 bases. This CDR3 has 14 amino acids. The CDR3 DNA sequence: TGTGCCAGCAGCCAAGACAGGGGCAACTATGGCTACACCTTC. Protein product: CASSQDRGNYGYTF.

This clonotype was seen repeatedly, ten times or more. This sequence joins TRBV4-3 and TRBJ1-1; D remains unclear. The CDR3 extends over 13 amino acids. Germline assignment: CDR1 LGHNA and CDR2 YSLEER. Trimming removed 1 base from V and 0 bases from J, with 3 bases in between. CDR3 sequence reads: CASSQGMNTEAFF. The DNA of the CDR3 is TGCGCCAGCAGCCAAGGGATGAACACTGAAGCTTTCTTT.

The chain couples TRBV5-1 to TRBJ2-5; possibly TRBD1 for D (6 bases). The CDR3 loop spans 14 amino acids. Trimming took off 0 bases at V and 3 bases at J, with 9 bases between the two ends. CDR1 is SGHRS and CDR2 is YFSETQ in the germline V gene. The CDR3 loop is CASSLAPGEETQYF. DNA for the CDR3: TGCGCCAGCAGCTTGGCCCCAGGGGAAGAGACCCAGTACTTC.

Only a few counts were recorded for this clonotype. The V call is TRBV12-3 or TRBV12-4, the J call TRBJ2-1, with 7 bases lining up with TRBD1. V lost 8 bases and J lost 4; bases outside the gene matches: 8. The CDR3 has 14 residues. CDR3 protein: CASAWDSNYNEQFF. CDR3 in DNA: TGTGCCAGCGCCTGGGACAGCAATTACAATGAGCAGTTCTTC.

The J gene is TRBJ2-7, the V gene TRBV7-2; 10 bases align to TRBD2. CDR1 SGHTA and CDR2 FQGNSA come from the germline V gene. The CDR3 runs 16 residues. V shed 4 bases and J 7 bases; nucleotides not matched to a gene: 13. The CDR3 DNA reads TGTGCCAGCAGCTCTCCTAGCGGGAGTCTCCCCGGGGAGCAGTACTTC. It is translated as CASSSPSGSLPGEQYF.

DNA of the CDR3: TGCGCCAGCAGCCGCGCAACAAACCAACCCCCTGGGGAAAAACTGTTTTTT. Translating gives CASSRATNQPPGEKLFF. The chain employs TRBV4-3 and TRBJ1-4; D unresolved. This CDR3 has 17 amino acids. Germline CDR1 reads LGHNA; CDR2 reads YSLEER. The V end lost 4 bases, the J end lost 8 bases, and 23 bases lay between the germline ends.

The V and J genes are TRBV7-2 and TRBJ2-2; TRBD1 matches 12 bases. In germline, CDR1 is SGHTA, CDR2 FQGNSA. V gave up 4 bases and J gave up 7 bases; unmatched junction bases: 7. This CDR3 is 16 amino acids long. CDR3 in DNA: TGTGCCAGCAGCTCCCAGGGACAGGGGGCAGGCGGGGAGCTGTTTTTT. It translates to CASSSQGQGAGGELFF.

This clonotype was seen a handful of times. The genes are TRBV28 and TRBJ2-7; no definite D call. Trimming removed 3 bases from V and 4 bases from J, with 13 bases in between. This CDR3 region has 14 residues. CDR1 is MDHEN, CDR2 SYDVKM, per germline. CDR3 sequence (DNA): TGTGCCAGCAGTTTTCCAGGAAAAGCTTACGAGCAGTACTTC. It encodes CASSFPGKAYEQYF.

This clonotype was seen only once. A much bigger clone sits one base away, suggesting this may be a read error. The chain is built from TRBV12-3 or TRBV12-4 and TRBJ2-3; D unclear. The J call may be wrong; the DNA end is better matched by TRBJ1-5. The CDR3 sequence is 14 residues long. CDR3 bases: TGTGCCAGCAGTGCTAGCGAAAGGAGGGATACGCAGCATTTT. This sequence encodes CASSASERRDTQHF.